One and the same sample provided the 13 T cell receptor beta chains below, sequenced in a study of OX40 agonist ivuxolimab in advanced cancers. Libraries were prepared by immunoSEQ multiplex PCR; TCRdb keeps only in-frame clonotypes and omits some of them. The data contain some 18,000 clones, roughly 85% of them singletons. Sequenced here: CD4+ or CD8+ T cells sorted from blood, sampled in a trial of the OX40 agonist ivuxolimab. These TCRs come from an adult with an advanced solid tumor such as melanoma, head and neck, liver or kidney cancer.

The chain joins TRBV19 to TRBJ2-1; possible D gene TRBD2, 5 bases. CDR1 is LNHDA and CDR2 is SQIVND in the germline V gene (reference sequence). Trimming took off 5 bases at V and 0 bases at J, with 11 bases between the two ends. The CDR3 sequence is 15 residues long. The DNA for the CDR3 is TGTGCCAGTAGTGTGTCCAGCGGCTCCTACAATGAGCAGTTCTTC. This codes for CASSVSSGSYNEQFF.

The V call is TRBV28, the J call TRBJ2-5, with TRBD1 as a possible D gene (7 bases). With the DNA end fitting TRBJ2-7 better, the J assignment may be wrong. The germline V gene has CDR1 MDHEN and CDR2 SYDVKM. The CDR3 covers 15 residues. The CDR3 region is CASSHEEGAQYEQYF. The CDR3 DNA sequence: TGTGCCAGCAGTCATGAGGAGGGGGCACAGTACGAGCAGTACTTC.

Sample share makes this clone medium-sized (0.01 to 0.1%). Other DNA variants within this sample encode the same CDR3. The CDR3 loop reads CASSTTSGSYNEQFF. The CDR3 DNA sequence: TGTGCCAGTAGTACCACTAGCGGGAGTTACAATGAGCAGTTCTTC. The genes are TRBV19 and TRBJ2-1; 11 bases match TRBD2. The CDR3 contains 15 residues. Germline lookup yields CDR1 LNHDA and CDR2 SQIVND (reference sequence). V trimming: 4 bases; J trimming: 4 bases; junction bases outside the gene matches: 3. The full variable domain, with the rest looked up from reference TRBV19 and TRBJ2-1, is DGGITQSPKYLFRKEGQNVTLSCEQNLNHDAMYWYRQDPGQGLRLIYYSQIVNDFQKGDIAEGYSVSREKKESFPLTVTSAQKNPTAFYLCASSTTSGSYNEQFFGPGTRLTVL.

The chain's CDR3 is CASSPRRGGERGDIQYF. As DNA, the CDR3 is TGTGCCAGCAGCCCGAGACGGGGTGGGGAGAGGGGAGACATTCAGTACTTC. This chain joins TRBV7-9 and TRBJ2-4; the D call may be TRBD1 or TRBD2 (5 bases each). The CDR3 has 17 residues. Germline V gene lookup returns CDR1 SEHNR and CDR2 FQNEAQ (reference sequence). The germline V and J ends were trimmed by 5 bases and 8 bases, with 25 bases remaining between them. The whole variable domain, remainder taken from reference TRBV7-9 and TRBJ2-4, is DTGVSQNPRHKITKRGQNVTFRCDPISEHNRLYWYRQTLGQGPEFLTYFQNEAQLEKSRLLSDRFSAERPKGSFSTLEIQRTEQGDSAMYLCASSPRRGGERGDIQYFGAGTRLSVL.

The chain employs TRBV10-2 and TRBJ1-5, with D unresolved. The CDR3 runs to 13 residues. Germline loops: CDR1 WSHSY, CDR2 SAAADI. V was cut by 0 bases and J by 8 bases, with 8 bases left in between. DNA for the CDR3: TGCGCCAGCAGTGAGTCGAACGGGAAGCCCCAGCATTTT. As protein: CASSESNGKPQHF.

This chain uses TRBV29-1 with TRBJ2-7; D tentatively fits TRBD1 or TRBD2 (5 bases each). Germline V gene data show CDR1 as SQVTM and CDR2 as ANQGSEA. This CDR3 is 13 amino acids long. Deletions cut 4 bases from V and 6 bases from J, with 16 bases between. The DNA of the CDR3 is TGCAGCGTTGCGGTCAGGGAGAACCGCGAGCAGTACTTC. Protein: CSVAVRENREQYF.

The V and J genes are TRBV9 and TRBJ2-2, with 7 bases that match TRBD2. Trimming removed 4 bases from V and 3 bases from J; junction bases left unmatched: 9. Germline V gives CDR1 SGDLS, CDR2 YYNGEE. The CDR3 length is 16 residues. In DNA, the CDR3 is TGTGCCAGCAGCTATGGGGGAGGGTTAGACACCGGGGAGCTGTTTTTT. It codes for CASSYGGGLDTGELFF. Drawing the rest from reference TRBV9 and TRBJ2-2, the complete variable domain is DSGVTQTPKHLITATGQRVTLRCSPRSGDLSVYWYQQSLDQGLQFLIQYYNGEERAKGNILERFSAQQFPDLHSELNLSSLELGDSALYFCASSYGGGLDTGELFFGEGSRLTVL.

The chain is built from TRBV15 and TRBJ2-1; the D gene is possibly TRBD1 (7 bases). CDR1 and CDR2 (germline): LNHNV, YYDKDF (reference sequence). The CDR3 extends over 16 amino acids. V lost 2 bases and J lost 0, with 11 bases in between. The CDR3 spells CATSRSRDSSYNEQFF. The CDR3 bases are TGTGCCACCAGCAGATCGCGGGACAGCTCCTACAATGAGCAGTTCTTC.

This chain joins TRBV27 and TRBJ1-1; D possibly corresponds to TRBD1 (6 bases). The V gene's germline CDR1 is MNHEY and CDR2 SMNVEV (reference sequence). V dropped 3 bases and J dropped 5 bases, with 13 bases sitting between them. The CDR3 loop spans 14 amino acids. CDR3 sequence reads: CASSLIQGWTEAFF. The CDR3 bases are TGTGCCAGCAGTTTGATCCAGGGGTGGACTGAAGCTTTCTTT.

The V call is TRBV27, the J call TRBJ2-1; D may be TRBD2 (6 bases). The CDR3 is 14 amino acids. CDR1 is MNHEY and CDR2 is SMNVEV in the germline V gene (reference sequence). Between the trimmed V and J ends, which lost 2 bases and 7 bases, there was a span of 12 bases. CDR3 nucleotide sequence: TGTGCCAGCAGTTTAGGGCAGGCGGGGAATGAGCAGTTCTTC. Its translation: CASSLGQAGNEQFF.

The chain employs TRBV6-1 and TRBJ1-3; unclear D gene. The V end was cut by 3 bases, the J end by 0 bases, with 15 bases between. Germline CDR1 and CDR2: MNHNS and SASEGT. The CDR3 sequence is 17 residues long. The CDR3 loop reads CASSDRDSWSSGNTIYF. The CDR3 DNA is TGTGCCAGCAGTGACAGAGACTCCTGGAGCTCTGGAAACACCATATATTTT.

The chain has TRBV5-5 and TRBJ1-5; perhaps TRBD1 as D (5 bases). V gave up 0 bases and J gave up 2 bases, with 6 bases separating them. The germline gives CDR1 SGHKS, CDR2 YYEKEE (reference sequence). This CDR3 comprises 14 residues. The DNA of the CDR3 is TGTGCCAGCAGCTTGGTGACAGGCAATCAGCCCCAGCATTTT. This encodes CASSLVTGNQPQHF.

This clone was seen only once. The chain is built from TRBV5-1 and TRBJ1-4; no firm D call. The ends were cut back, 6 bases at V and 4 bases at J, with 10 bases in the middle. Per the germline V gene, CDR1 is SGHRS and CDR2 is YFSETQ. This CDR3 is built from 13 residues. The CDR3 here is CASKDGDNEKLFF. Here the CDR3 DNA reads TGCGCCAGCAAAGACGGGGATAATGAAAAACTGTTTTTT.